The rows below give T cell receptor beta chains drawn from one sample of a study of regulatory T cells in long-lasting Graves disease. TCRdb reanalysed the multiplex PCR reads using MiXCR and keeps one entry per CDR3 protein. The sample lists 560,000 or so distinct CDR3 sequences; roughly a sixth were seen once. The sample was also linked to a second study, of T cells in Graves' hyperthyroidism and ophthalmopathy.

Sequenced here: peripheral blood mononuclear cells (PBMCs), sampled at new diagnosis, from a patient treated with antithyroid drugs. Source of these receptors: a man between 18 and 29 years old with Graves disease. Each CDR3 is given with its conserved first and last residue. Fields, in order: V gene, J gene, D gene, clone size, CDR3 DNA, CDR3 protein. D genes are given only for firm matches. Some rows mark clone size as missing; the rest say once, few, many or name a class of expanded clone.

>TRBV30|TRBJ1-2|TRBD1|NA
TGTGCCTATTCTAGACAGGGCGGCTACACCTTC
CAYSRQGGYTF
>TRBV6-2/TRBV6-3|TRBJ2-5|NA|NA
TGTGCCAGCAGACCAACGAGCAGGGAGACCCAGTACTTC
CASRPTSRETQYF
>TRBV19|TRBJ2-7|NA|NA
TGTGCCAGTAGTATAGGGGAGGGGGACGAGCAGTACTTC
CASSIGEGDEQYF
>TRBV16|TRBJ1-2|TRBD1|NA
TGTGCCAGCAGCCTCGACCTCCGGAACAGGGGGGATGGCTACACCTTC
CASSLDLRNRGDGYTF
>TRBV29-1|TRBJ1-2|NA|NA
TGCAGCGTTGATGACGCAGAGACCTATGGCTACACCTTC
CSVDDAETYGYTF
>TRBV30|TRBJ2-2|NA|NA
TGTGCCTGGAGTGTATCCCCCCCAGGGGAGCTGTTTTTT
CAWSVSPPGELFF
>TRBV30|TRBJ1-1|NA|many
TGTGCCGGGGGACGCAGGGTTTTCACTGAAGCTTTCTTT
CAGGRRVFTEAFF
>TRBV24-1|TRBJ2-2|NA|NA
TGTGCCGCGCGGTCACGCAACGCGAACACCGGGGAGCTGTTTTTT
CAARSRNANTGELFF
>TRBV7-9|TRBJ2-1|TRBD1|NA
TGTGCCAGCAGCCCCCGGACAGGGGGAGCGGTCTCCTACAATGAGCAGTTCTTC
CASSPRTGGAVSYNEQFF
>TRBV11-2|TRBJ2-7|NA|few
TGCGCCAGCAGCCGGATGGGGGGAGTATCCTACGAGCAGTACTTC
CASSRMGGVSYEQYF